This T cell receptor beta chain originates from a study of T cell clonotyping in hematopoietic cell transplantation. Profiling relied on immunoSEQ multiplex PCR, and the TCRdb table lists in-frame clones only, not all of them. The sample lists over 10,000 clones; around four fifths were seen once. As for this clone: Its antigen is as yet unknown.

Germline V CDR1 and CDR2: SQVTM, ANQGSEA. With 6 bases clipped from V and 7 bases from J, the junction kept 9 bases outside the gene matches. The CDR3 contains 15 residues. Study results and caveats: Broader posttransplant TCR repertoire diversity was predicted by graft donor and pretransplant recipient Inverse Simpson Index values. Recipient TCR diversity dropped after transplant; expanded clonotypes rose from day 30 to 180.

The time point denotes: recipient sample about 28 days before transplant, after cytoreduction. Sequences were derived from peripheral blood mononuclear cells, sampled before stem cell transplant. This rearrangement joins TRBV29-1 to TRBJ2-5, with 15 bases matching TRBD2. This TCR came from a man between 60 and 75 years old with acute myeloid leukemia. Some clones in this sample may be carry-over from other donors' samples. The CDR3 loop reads CSVTGLAGGSRTQYF. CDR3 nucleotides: TGCAGCGTCACGGGACTAGCGGGGGGATCCAGGACCCAGTACTTC.